A single sample is the source of the 5 T cell receptor beta chains below, sequenced in a study of blood T cell repertoires in COVID-19. Profiling relied on immunoSEQ multiplex PCR, and the TCRdb table lists in-frame clones only, not all of them. The sample lists 250,000 to 350,000 clones; roughly 89% were seen once. Sequenced input: PBMCs or T cells enriched from blood (not recorded which). These receptors originate from a woman aged 45-65 years who had been exposed to COVID-19.

J is TRBJ2-1 and V is TRBV4-2; 8 nucleotides match TRBD2. The germline V gene encodes CDR1 LGHNA and CDR2 YNFKEQ. This CDR3 comprises 15 residues. V dropped 5 bases and J dropped 5; count of bases not matched to a gene: 8. The CDR3 DNA is TGTGCCAGCAGCAACGGACTAGCACATAACAATGAGCAGTTCTTC. Amino acid sequence: CASSNGLAHNNEQFF.

The sample holds one count of this clone. V usage is TRBV25-1 and J usage is TRBJ1-2; the D gene is possibly TRBD1 (5 bases). Deletions cut 1 base from V and 3 bases from J, with 15 bases between. The CDR3 is 16 residues long. Germline V CDR1 and CDR2: MGHDK, SYGVNS. DNA for the CDR3: TGTGCCAGCAGTGAATCGCAGGGCCGGTTGGACTATGGCTACACCTTC. Amino acid sequence: CASSESQGRLDYGYTF.

V is TRBV5-1 and J is TRBJ1-2; TRBD1 might be the D (6 bases). With 4 bases removed from V and 2 bases from J, the gap between germline ends came to 12 bases. Germline V lookup: CDR1 SGHRS, CDR2 YFSETQ. CDR3 length: 14 residues. The CDR3 region is CASSLGDTNYGYTF. CDR3 DNA: TGCGCCAGCAGCCTTGGGGACACCAACTATGGCTACACCTTC.

The chain has TRBV6-5 and TRBJ1-2; D is uncertain. CDR3 length equals 13 residues. Between the trimmed V and J ends, which lost 4 bases and 3 bases, there was a span of 9 bases. Germline V gene sequence: CDR1 MNHEY, CDR2 SVGAGI. CDR3 coding DNA: TGTGCCAGCAGTTCGGAGAACTACTATGGCTACACCTTC. It specifies CASSSENYYGYTF.

Note on this clone: Mismatch with germline at one junction end may stem from a read error. This rearrangement joins TRBV7-7 to TRBJ2-2, with 9 bases lining up with TRBD2. This CDR3 has 16 amino acids. Germline V gives CDR1 SSHAT, CDR2 FNYEAQ (reference sequence). The CDR3 bases are TGTGCTAGCAGCCTGACTAGCGGCCCAAACACCGGGGAGCTGTTTTTT. This sequence encodes CASSLTSGPNTGELFF.